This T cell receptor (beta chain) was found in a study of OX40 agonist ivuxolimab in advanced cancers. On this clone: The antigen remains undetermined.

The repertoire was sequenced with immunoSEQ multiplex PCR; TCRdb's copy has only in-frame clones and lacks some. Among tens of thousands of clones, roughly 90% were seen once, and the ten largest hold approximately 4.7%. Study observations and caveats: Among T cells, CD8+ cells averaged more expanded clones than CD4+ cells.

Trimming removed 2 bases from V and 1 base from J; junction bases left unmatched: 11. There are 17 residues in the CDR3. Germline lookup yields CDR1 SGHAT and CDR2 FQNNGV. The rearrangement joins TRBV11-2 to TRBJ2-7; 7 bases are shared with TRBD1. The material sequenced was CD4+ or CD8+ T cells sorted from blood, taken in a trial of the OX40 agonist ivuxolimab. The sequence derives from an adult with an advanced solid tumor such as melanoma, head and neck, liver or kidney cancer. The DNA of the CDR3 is TGTGCCAGCAGCTTAAGGGGCTGGGACAGTTCATCCTACGAGCAGTACTTC. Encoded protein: CASSLRGWDSSSYEQYF. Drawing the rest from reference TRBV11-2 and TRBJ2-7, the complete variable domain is EAGVAQSPRYKIIEKRQSVAFWCNPISGHATLYWYQQILGQGPKLLIQFQNNGVVDDSQLPKDRFSAERLKGVDSTLKIQPAKLEDSAVYLCASSLRGWDSSSYEQYFGPGTRLTVT.